This TCR beta chain came from a study of response to subunit inactivated influenza vaccine. Trimming pared 2 bases from V and 6 bases from J, leaving 17 bases between. CDR1 MNHEY and CDR2 SVGAGI come from the germline V gene. The CDR3 is 17 residues long. TCRdb re-called the RT-PCR reads with MiXCR, one entry per CDR3 protein. The data show about 190,000 distinct CDR3 sequences, approximately 15% seen once. J is TRBJ1-6 and V is TRBV6-5, with D perhaps matching TRBD1 (6 bases). The clonotype originates from a man in his fifties who received an inactivated influenza vaccine. The sample in question was CD8+ T cells sorted from PBMCs, obtained roughly 5 days after vaccination. The CDR3 bases are TGTGCCAGCAGTTACCTAAGCGGGACACCATTTAATTCACCCCTCCACTTT. As protein: CASSYLSGTPFNSPLHF.